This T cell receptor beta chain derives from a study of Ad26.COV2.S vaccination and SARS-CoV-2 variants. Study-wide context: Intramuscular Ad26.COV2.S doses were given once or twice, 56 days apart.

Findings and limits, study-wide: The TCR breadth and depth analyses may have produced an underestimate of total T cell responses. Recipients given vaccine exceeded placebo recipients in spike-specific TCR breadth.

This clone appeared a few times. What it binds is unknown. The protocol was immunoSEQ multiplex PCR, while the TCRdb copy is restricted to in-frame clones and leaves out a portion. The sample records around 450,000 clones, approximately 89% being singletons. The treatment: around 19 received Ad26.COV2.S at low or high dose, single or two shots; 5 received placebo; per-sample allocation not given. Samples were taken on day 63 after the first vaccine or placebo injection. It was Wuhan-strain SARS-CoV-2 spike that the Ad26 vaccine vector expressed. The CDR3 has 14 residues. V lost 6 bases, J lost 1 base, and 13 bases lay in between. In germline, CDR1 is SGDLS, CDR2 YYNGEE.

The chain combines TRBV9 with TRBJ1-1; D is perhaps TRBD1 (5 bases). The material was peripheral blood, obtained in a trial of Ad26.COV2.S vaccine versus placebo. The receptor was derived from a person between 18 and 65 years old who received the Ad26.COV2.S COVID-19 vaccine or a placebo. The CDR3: CASTPGGENTEAFF. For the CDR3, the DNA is TGTGCCAGCACCCCCGGGGGGGAGAACACTGAAGCTTTCTTT.